Below are 19 T cell receptor beta chains sequenced from a single sample in a study of blood T cells in healthy people across ages. Together with a sample-barcoded 5' primer, a J-beta primer mix was included in a second PCR lasting roughly 6 to 12 cycles. TCRdb reprocessed the 5' RACE reads via MiXCR and lists one record per CDR3 protein. The profile shows fewer than 1,000,000 distinct CDR3 sequences, more than 35% of them singletons. Specimen: blood. These receptors originate from a man aged 80 or over in good health.

In this sample, this clonotype turned up a few times. The chain links TRBV20-1 to TRBJ2-1, with D tentatively TRBD1 (7 bases). The CDR3 extends over 14 amino acids. CDR1 DFQATT and CDR2 SNEGSKA come from the germline V gene (reference sequence). The V and J ends lost 5 bases and 4 bases respectively, with 15 bases between them. The CDR3 DNA is TGCAGTGCTTTAGGGGGCGGGATGTACAATGAGCAGTTCTTC. Its translation is CSALGGGMYNEQFF.

The CDR3 loop is CASISGKQYF. As DNA, the CDR3 is TGTGCCAGCATATCAGGAAAGCAGTACTTC. The V call is TRBV6-1, the J call TRBJ2-1; D gene unclear. The closer fit of TRBJ2-7 to the DNA end suggests the J call may be wrong. CDR3 length: 10 residues. Germline V gives CDR1 MNHNS, CDR2 SASEGT.

The rearrangement uses TRBV12-3 or TRBV12-4 and TRBJ1-2; D may be TRBD1 (5 bases). The CDR3 is 12 amino acids. V shed 7 bases and J shed 7 bases, with 13 bases lying between them. Written as DNA, the CDR3 is TGTGCCAGCACCCTGGGGCTTGGTGGCTACACCTTC. Protein product: CASTLGLGGYTF.

This clonotype showed up just a few times. V and J are TRBV3-1 and TRBJ2-1; 9 bases are shared with TRBD2. The CDR3 has 13 residues. V gave up 2 bases and J gave up 15 bases; unmatched junction bases: 8. CDR1 is LGHDT, CDR2 YNNKEL, per germline (reference sequence). In DNA form, the CDR3 reads TGTGCCAGCAGCCAACCTAGCGGGACCCCCTGGTTCTTC. This codes for CASSQPSGTPWFF.

This chain links TRBV3-1 with TRBJ2-1, with D possibly being TRBD2 (6 bases). Trimming shortened V by 5 bases and J by 15 bases, and 14 bases separated the two germline ends. From germline, CDR1 is LGHDT and CDR2 YNNKEL (reference sequence). The CDR3 covers 11 residues. The CDR3 loop reads CASSTGGKGFF. In DNA form, the CDR3 reads TGTGCCAGCAGCACAGGCGGGAAGGGGTTCTTC.

The rearrangement joins TRBV7-2 to TRBJ2-3; D not certain. V gave up 1 base and J gave up 0 bases, with 8 bases separating them. CDR3 length: 15 residues. Germline CDR1 reads SGHTA; CDR2 reads FQGNSA. DNA of the CDR3: TGTGCCAGCAGCTTAGGGGCGACTAGCACAGATACGCAGTATTTT. Translation: CASSLGATSTDTQYF.

The rearrangement uses TRBV20-1 and TRBJ1-1; D gene ambiguous. Germline-derived CDR1 and CDR2 are DFQATT and SNEGSKA (reference sequence). The CDR3 spans 12 residues. V was clipped by 4 bases and J by 1 base, with 7 bases between them. The CDR3 sequence: CSATEPNTEAFF. Here the CDR3 DNA reads TGCAGTGCTACGGAACCGAACACTGAAGCTTTCTTT.

V usage is TRBV7-2 and J usage is TRBJ2-1; D not resolved. Trimming took off 8 bases at V and 0 bases at J, with 11 bases between the two ends. The CDR3 length is 14 residues. Germline V gene data show CDR1 as SGHTA and CDR2 as FQGNSA. The CDR3: CASGHKSSYNEQFF. The CDR3 nucleotides are TGTGCCAGCGGCCATAAGAGCTCCTACAATGAGCAGTTCTTC.

Concerning this clonotype: At one end, the junction sequence differs from germline, possibly due to a read error. The chain combines TRBV25-1 with TRBJ1-2; TRBD1 agrees at 9 bases. Per germline, CDR1 MGHDK and CDR2 SYGVNS. The CDR3 length is 15 residues. The CDR3 loop reads CAGSLSGTGRYGYTF. In nucleotides, the CDR3 is TGTGCCGGCAGTCTTTCCGGGACAGGGCGGTATGGCTACACCTTC.

V gene TRBV25-1 combines with J gene TRBJ1-1, with 10 nucleotides matching TRBD1. The CDR3 loop spans 13 amino acids. V trimming: 2 bases; J trimming: 10 bases; junction bases outside the gene matches: 4. Germline CDR1 is MGHDK and CDR2 is SYGVNS. CDR3 protein: CASSEAGQGLAFF. The DNA of the CDR3 is TGTGCCAGCAGTGAAGCGGGACAGGGGTTAGCTTTCTTT.

This clonotype was counted between two and nine times. This chain joins TRBV4-2 and TRBJ2-7; unclear D gene. The CDR3 is 13 amino acids. The V gene lost 0 bases and the J gene lost 12 bases, with 15 bases spanning the gap. The germline V gene has CDR1 LGHNA and CDR2 YNFKEQ. The CDR3 DNA sequence: TGTGCCAGCAGCCAAGATCAAGGCAGGCGGTGGTACTTC. Protein sequence: CASSQDQGRRWYF.

In this sample, this clonotype turned up many times. The chain couples TRBV29-1 to TRBJ2-7; 9 nucleotides align to TRBD1. Losses at the gene ends were 8 bases for V and 2 bases for J; bases not matched to a gene: 4. The CDR3 covers 12 residues. In germline, CDR1 is SQVTM, CDR2 ANQGSEA. The CDR3 is CSTRTGAYEQYF. CDR3 sequence (DNA): TGCAGCACCCGGACAGGGGCCTACGAGCAGTACTTC.

The genes are TRBV10-3 and TRBJ1-5, with 8 bases fitting TRBD1. The germline CDR1 and CDR2 sequences are ENHRY and SYGVKD. The CDR3 is 15 residues long. With V trimmed by 4 bases and J by 4 bases, 6 bases remained unmatched. The CDR3 here is CAISASGGENQPQHF. Here the CDR3 DNA reads TGTGCCATCAGTGCGTCAGGGGGCGAAAATCAGCCCCAGCATTTT.

In its sample, this clonotype was seen a few times. This sequence joins TRBV12-3 or TRBV12-4 and TRBJ1-6, with TRBD1 identical over 8 bases. This CDR3 region has 19 residues. J was trimmed by 1 base and V by 2 bases; bases with no gene match: 10. CDR3 nucleotide sequence: TGTGCCAGCAGTTTACCTGACAGGGGAGGTTTGTCCTATAATTCACCCCTCCACTTT. It codes for CASSLPDRGGLSYNSPLHF.

V is TRBV7-9 and J is TRBJ1-1, with D perhaps TRBD1 (6 bases). The germline V and J ends were trimmed by 5 bases and 6 bases, with 19 bases remaining between them. CDR3 length equals 15 residues. Germline CDR1 and CDR2: SEHNR and FQNEAQ (reference sequence). The CDR3 here is CASSGHTGIRAEAFF. The DNA of the CDR3 is TGTGCCAGCAGCGGACACACAGGGATTCGCGCTGAAGCTTTCTTT.

J is TRBJ2-1 and V is TRBV20-1; 11 bases are a match to TRBD2. CDR1 is DFQATT and CDR2 is SNEGSKA in the germline V gene (reference sequence). The length of the CDR3 is 15 residues. V trimming: 8 bases; J trimming: 0 bases; junction bases outside the gene matches: 6. CDR3 coding DNA: TGCAGTCCCCTCCTAGCGGGAGGCTCCTACAATGAGCAGTTCTTC. As protein: CSPLLAGGSYNEQFF.

This clonotype was counted between two and nine times. The chain combines TRBV7-8 with TRBJ2-7, with 7 positions matching TRBD2. Looked up from germline, CDR1 is SGHVS and CDR2 is FQNEAQ. The V and J ends lost 1 base and 5 bases, in that order; junction bases with no gene match: 8. CDR3 length equals 15 residues. The CDR3 coding sequence is TGTGCCAGCAGCTTAGGGGGGGGTAGTAGCGACGAGCAGTACTTC. Amino acid sequence: CASSLGGGSSDEQYF.

The rearrangement uses TRBV2 and TRBJ2-3; no definite D call. The length of the CDR3 is 14 residues. V shed 4 bases and J shed 4 bases, with 12 bases lying between them. The germline gives CDR1 SNHLY, CDR2 FYNNEI. DNA of the CDR3: TGTGCCAGCAGTGTCCGGGCTGGGGCAGATACGCAGTATTTT. Protein product: CASSVRAGADTQYF.

This clonotype occurred a few times. The gene calls are TRBV10-3 and TRBJ2-1; 9 nucleotides align to TRBD1. The CDR3 length is 14 residues. V shed 6 bases, J shed 8 bases, and the junction held 8 bases outside the gene matches. In germline, CDR1 is ENHRY, CDR2 SYGVKD. CDR3 region: CAIRADRGGDEQFF. The CDR3 nucleotides read TGTGCCATCAGGGCGGACAGGGGAGGTGATGAGCAGTTCTTC.